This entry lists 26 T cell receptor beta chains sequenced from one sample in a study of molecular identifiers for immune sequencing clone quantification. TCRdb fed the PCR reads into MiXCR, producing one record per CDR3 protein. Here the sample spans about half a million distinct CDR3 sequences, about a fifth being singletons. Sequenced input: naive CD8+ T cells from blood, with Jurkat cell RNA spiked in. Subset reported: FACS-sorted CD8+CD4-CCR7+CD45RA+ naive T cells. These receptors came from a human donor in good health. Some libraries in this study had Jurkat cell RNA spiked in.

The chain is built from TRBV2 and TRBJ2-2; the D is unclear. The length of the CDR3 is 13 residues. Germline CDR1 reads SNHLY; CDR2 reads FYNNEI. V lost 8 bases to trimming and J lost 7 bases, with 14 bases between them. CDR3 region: CASVGPPGGELFF. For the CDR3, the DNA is TGTGCCAGCGTCGGGCCCCCTGGCGGGGAGCTGTTTTTT.

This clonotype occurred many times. The CDR3 DNA reads TGTGCCAGCAGCGAACTTAGCACAGATACGCAGTATTTT. Amino acids: CASSELSTDTQYF. The chain uses TRBV7-2 and TRBJ2-3; D uncertain. The CDR3 extends over 13 amino acids. Per germline, CDR1 SGHTA and CDR2 FQGNSA. The V end was cut by 5 bases, the J end by 0 bases, with 6 bases between.

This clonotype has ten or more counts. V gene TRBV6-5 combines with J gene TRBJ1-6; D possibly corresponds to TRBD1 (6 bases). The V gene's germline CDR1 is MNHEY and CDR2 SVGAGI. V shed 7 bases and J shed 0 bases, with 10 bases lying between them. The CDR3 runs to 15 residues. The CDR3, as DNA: TGTGCCAGCACGCAGGACAGCTCCTATAATTCACCCCTCCACTTT. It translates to CASTQDSSYNSPLHF.

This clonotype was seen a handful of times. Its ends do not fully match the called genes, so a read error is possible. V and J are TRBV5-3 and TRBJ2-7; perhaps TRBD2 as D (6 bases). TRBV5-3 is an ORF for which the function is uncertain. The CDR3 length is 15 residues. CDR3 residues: CASSFGTASTYEQYF. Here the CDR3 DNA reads TGTGCCAGCAGCTTCGGGACTGCCTCCACCTACGAGCAGTACTTC.

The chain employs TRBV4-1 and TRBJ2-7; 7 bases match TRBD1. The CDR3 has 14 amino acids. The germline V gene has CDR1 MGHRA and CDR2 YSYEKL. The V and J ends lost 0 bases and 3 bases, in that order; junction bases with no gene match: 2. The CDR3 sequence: CASSQDSGGYEQYF. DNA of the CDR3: TGCGCCAGCAGCCAAGACTCAGGGGGCTACGAGCAGTACTTC.

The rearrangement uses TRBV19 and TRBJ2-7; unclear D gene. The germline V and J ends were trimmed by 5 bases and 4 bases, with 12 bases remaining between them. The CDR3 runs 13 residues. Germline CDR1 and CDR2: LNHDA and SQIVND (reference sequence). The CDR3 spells CASSAQDGYEQYF. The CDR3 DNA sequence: TGTGCCAGTAGTGCCCAGGACGGTTACGAGCAGTACTTC. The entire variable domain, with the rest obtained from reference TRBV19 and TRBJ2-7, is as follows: DGGITQSPKYLFRKEGQNVTLSCEQNLNHDAMYWYRQDPGQGLRLIYYSQIVNDFQKGDIAEGYSVSREKKESFPLTVTSAQKNPTAFYLCASSAQDGYEQYFGPGTRLTVT.

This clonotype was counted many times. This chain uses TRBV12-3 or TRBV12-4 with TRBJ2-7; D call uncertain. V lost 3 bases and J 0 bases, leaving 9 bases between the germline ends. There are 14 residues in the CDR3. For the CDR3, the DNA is TGTGCCAGCAGTTTCACTGGAAGCTCCTACGAGCAGTACTTC. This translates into CASSFTGSSYEQYF.

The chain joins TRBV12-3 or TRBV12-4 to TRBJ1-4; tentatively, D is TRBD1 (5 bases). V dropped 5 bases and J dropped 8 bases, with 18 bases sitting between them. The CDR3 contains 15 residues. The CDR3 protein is CASSPSEGRQEKLFF. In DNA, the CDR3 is TGTGCCAGCAGTCCCTCCGAGGGACGGCAGGAAAAACTGTTTTTT.

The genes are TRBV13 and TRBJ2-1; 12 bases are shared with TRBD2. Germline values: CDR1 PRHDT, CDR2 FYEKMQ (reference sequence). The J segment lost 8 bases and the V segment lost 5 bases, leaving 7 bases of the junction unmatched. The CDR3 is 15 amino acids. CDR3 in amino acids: CASSGRTSGNYEQFF. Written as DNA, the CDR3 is TGTGCCAGCAGCGGCCGGACTAGCGGGAACTATGAGCAGTTCTTC.

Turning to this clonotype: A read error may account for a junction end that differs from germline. Here the CDR3 DNA reads TGTGCCAGCAGCCATCCCCTTGTAGAGAGCTCCTACAATGCGCAGTTCTTC. Amino acid sequence: CASSHPLVESSYNAQFF. The rearrangement links TRBV4-2 to TRBJ2-1; the D is unclear. CDR1 is LGHNA and CDR2 is YNFKEQ in the germline V gene. The CDR3 contains 17 residues.

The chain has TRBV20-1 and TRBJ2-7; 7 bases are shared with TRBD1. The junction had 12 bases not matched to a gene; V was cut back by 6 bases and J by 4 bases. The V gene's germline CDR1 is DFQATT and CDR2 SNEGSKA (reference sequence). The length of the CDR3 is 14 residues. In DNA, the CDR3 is TGCAGTGCCTCCGCCACCGGGACAGTATACGAGCAGTACTTC. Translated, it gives CSASATGTVYEQYF.

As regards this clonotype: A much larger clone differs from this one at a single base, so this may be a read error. DNA of the CDR3: TGTGCCTGCAGCCGACTAGCAGTTACTCAAGAGACCCAGTACTTC. Its translation: CACSRLAVTQETQYF. This chain connects TRBV27 to TRBJ2-5, with 7 bases that match TRBD2. Germline V CDR1 and CDR2: MNHEY, SMNVEV (reference sequence). The CDR3 extends over 15 amino acids.

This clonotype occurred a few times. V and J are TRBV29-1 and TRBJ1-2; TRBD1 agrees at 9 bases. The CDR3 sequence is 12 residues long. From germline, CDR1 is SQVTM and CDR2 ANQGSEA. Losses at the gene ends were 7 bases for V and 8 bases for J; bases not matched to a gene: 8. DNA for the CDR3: TGCAGCGCCGGACAGGGGACGGCGGGCTACACCTTC. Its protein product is CSAGQGTAGYTF.

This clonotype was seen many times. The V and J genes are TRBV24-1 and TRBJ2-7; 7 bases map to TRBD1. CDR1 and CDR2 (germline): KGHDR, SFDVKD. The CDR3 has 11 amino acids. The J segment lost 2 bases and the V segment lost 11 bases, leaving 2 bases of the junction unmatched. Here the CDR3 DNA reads TGTGCCATCGGGACAGCCTACGAGCAGTACTTC. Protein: CAIGTAYEQYF.

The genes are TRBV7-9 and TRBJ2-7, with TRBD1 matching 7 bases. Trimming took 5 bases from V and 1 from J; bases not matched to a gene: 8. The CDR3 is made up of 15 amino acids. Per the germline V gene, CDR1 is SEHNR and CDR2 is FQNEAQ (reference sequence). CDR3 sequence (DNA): TGTGCCAGCAGCCCGATCTCGGGACAGTCCTACGAGCAGTACTTC. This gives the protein CASSPISGQSYEQYF.

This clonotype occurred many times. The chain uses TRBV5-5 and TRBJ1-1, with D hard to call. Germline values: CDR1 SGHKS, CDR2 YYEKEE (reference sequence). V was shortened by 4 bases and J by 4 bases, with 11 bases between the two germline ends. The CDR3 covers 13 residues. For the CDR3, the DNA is TGTGCCAGCAGCCTGATAGGGTCCACTGAAGCTTTCTTT. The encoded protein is CASSLIGSTEAFF.

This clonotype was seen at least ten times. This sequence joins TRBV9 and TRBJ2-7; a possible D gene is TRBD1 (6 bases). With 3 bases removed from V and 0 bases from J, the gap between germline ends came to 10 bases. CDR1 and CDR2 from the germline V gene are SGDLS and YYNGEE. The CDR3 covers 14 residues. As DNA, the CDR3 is TGTGCCAGCAGCGAGAGGACAGACTCCTACGAGCAGTACTTC. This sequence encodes CASSERTDSYEQYF. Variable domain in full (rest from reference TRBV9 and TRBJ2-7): DSGVTQTPKHLITATGQRVTLRCSPRSGDLSVYWYQQSLDQGLQFLIQYYNGEERAKGNILERFSAQQFPDLHSELNLSSLELGDSALYFCASSERTDSYEQYFGPGTRLTVT.

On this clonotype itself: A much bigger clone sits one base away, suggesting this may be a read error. CDR3 DNA: TGCGGGAATCAGCCCCAGCATTTT. Translating gives CGNQPQHF. The chain uses TRBV20-1 and TRBJ1-5; D uncertain. Germline V gene data show CDR1 as DFQATT and CDR2 as SNEGSKA (reference sequence). This CDR3 is built from 8 residues.

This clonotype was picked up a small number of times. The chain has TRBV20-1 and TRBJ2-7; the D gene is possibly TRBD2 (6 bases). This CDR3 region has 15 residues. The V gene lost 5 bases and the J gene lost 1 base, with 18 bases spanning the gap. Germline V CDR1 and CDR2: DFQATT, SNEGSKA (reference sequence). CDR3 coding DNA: TGCAGTGCTCCGAGCGGTGGCGGGACTTCCTACGAGCAGTACTTC. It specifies CSAPSGGGTSYEQYF.

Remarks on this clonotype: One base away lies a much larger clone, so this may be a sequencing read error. DNA of the CDR3: TGTGCCAGCAGCTTCGGGGACAGCGCCTGCGAGCAGTACTTC. It is translated as CASSFGDSACEQYF. This sequence joins TRBV7-2 and TRBJ2-7; 7 bases are a match to TRBD1. The CDR3 spans 14 residues. Germline CDR1 reads SGHTA; CDR2 reads FQGNSA. The J segment lost 6 bases and the V segment lost 3 bases, leaving 8 bases of the junction unmatched.

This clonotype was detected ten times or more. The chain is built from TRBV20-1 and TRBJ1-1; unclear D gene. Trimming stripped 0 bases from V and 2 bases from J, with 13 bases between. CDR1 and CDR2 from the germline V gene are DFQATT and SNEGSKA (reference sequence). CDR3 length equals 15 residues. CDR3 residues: CSAREGRGYNTEAFF. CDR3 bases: TGCAGTGCTAGAGAAGGACGGGGATACAACACTGAAGCTTTCTTT.

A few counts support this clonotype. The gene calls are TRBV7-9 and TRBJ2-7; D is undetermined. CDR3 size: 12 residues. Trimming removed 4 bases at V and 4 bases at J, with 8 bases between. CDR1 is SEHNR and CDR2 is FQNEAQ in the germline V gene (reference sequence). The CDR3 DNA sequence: TGTGCCAGCAGCTCAAAGATGTACGAGCAGTACTTC. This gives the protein CASSSKMYEQYF.

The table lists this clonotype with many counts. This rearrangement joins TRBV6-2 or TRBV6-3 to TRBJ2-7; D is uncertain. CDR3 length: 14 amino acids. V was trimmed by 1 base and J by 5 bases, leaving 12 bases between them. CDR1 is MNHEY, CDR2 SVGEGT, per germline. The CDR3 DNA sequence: TGTGCCAGCAGTTACTTCGTGGGGTCGGACGAGCAGTACTTC. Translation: CASSYFVGSDEQYF.

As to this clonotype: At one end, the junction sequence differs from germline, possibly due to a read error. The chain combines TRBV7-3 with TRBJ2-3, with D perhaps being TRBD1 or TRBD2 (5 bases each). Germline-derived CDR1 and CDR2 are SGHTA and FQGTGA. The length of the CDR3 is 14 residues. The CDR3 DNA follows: TGTGCCAGCAGCTTAACGGACTTTAAGGACACGCGGTATTTT. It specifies CASSLTDFKDTRYF.

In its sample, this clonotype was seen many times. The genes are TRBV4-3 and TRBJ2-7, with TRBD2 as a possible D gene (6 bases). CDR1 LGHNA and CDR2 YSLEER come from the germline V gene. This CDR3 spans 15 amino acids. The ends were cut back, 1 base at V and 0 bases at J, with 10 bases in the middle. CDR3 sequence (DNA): TGCGCCAGCAGCCAAGTCGGGGGAATCTCCTACGAGCAGTACTTC. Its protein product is CASSQVGGISYEQYF.

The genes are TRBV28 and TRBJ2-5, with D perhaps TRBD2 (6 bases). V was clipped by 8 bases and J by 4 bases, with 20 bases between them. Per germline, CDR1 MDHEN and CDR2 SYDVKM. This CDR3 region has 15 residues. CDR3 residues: CASRNTESGLETQYF. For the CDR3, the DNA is TGTGCCAGCCGCAACACAGAGAGCGGGTTAGAGACCCAGTACTTC.